This T cell receptor beta chain was identified during a study of cytomegalovirus exposure and HLA in healthy donors. The V gene's germline CDR1 is LNHDA and CDR2 SQIVND (reference sequence). The CDR3 is made up of 13 amino acids. With 6 bases clipped from V and 3 bases from J, the junction kept 4 bases outside the gene matches. 60 Vbeta and 13 Jbeta primers were used in PCR. The data were produced by immunoSEQ multiplex PCR, yet TCRdb's version contains in-frame clones alone and is incomplete. This sample yields 190,000 or so clones, of which about four fifths are seen a single time; 0.075% to 0.1% belongs to the top ten.

Sequencing was carried out using PBMCs. The clonotype comes from a boy under 10 years old in good health and CMV-seronegative. The V and J genes are TRBV19 and TRBJ1-2; 7 positions match TRBD1. CDR3 in amino acids: CASRRTGYYGYTF. CDR3 bases: TGTGCCAGTAGACGGACAGGATACTATGGCTACACCTTC.